Following are 32 T cell receptor beta chains from one sample sequenced in a study of CD8 T cells in ankylosing spondylitis. Points from the study as a whole: It appeared that ankylosing spondylitis blood was characterized by a TCR beta motif of several highly homologous variants.

The antigens of these receptors remain unknown. Via MiXCR, TCRdb re-called the 5' RACE reads, giving one row per CDR3 protein. The sample yields about 750,000 distinct CDR3 sequences, around a fifth seen once. Sequenced input: blood, either unsorted or a sorted T cell fraction (not recorded which). The source is a male donor with ankylosing spondylitis.

V and J are TRBV5-6 and TRBJ2-1, with 11 positions matching TRBD2. The V gene's germline CDR1 is SGHDT and CDR2 YYEEEE. This CDR3 is built from 17 residues. Trimming cost V 4 bases and J 7 bases; bases outside gene matches: 13. CDR3 bases: TGTGCCAGCAGCGCCACCCTACTAGCGGGAGTATCTAATGAGCAGTTCTTC. Translating gives CASSATLLAGVSNEQFF.

This clonotype has a count of ten or more. The rearrangement joins TRBV7-2 to TRBJ2-5; 12 positions match TRBD2. Germline V gene data show CDR1 as SGHTA and CDR2 as FQGNSA. J was trimmed by 5 bases and V by 2 bases; bases with no gene match: 6. This CDR3 has 16 residues. The DNA for the CDR3 is TGTGCCAGCAGCTTAAGGCTAGCGGGAGGGACGGAGACCCAGTACTTC. Amino acids: CASSLRLAGGTETQYF.

The rearrangement joins TRBV10-3 to TRBJ1-1; no firm D call. Trimming took off 3 bases at V and 3 bases at J, with 8 bases between the two ends. Germline V gene lookup returns CDR1 ENHRY and CDR2 SYGVKD. This CDR3 contains 13 residues. In DNA form, the CDR3 reads TGTGCCATCAGTGAAGAACGTGACACTGAAGCTTTCTTT. Translation gives CAISEERDTEAFF.

This clonotype was seen a few times. The chain has TRBV9 and TRBJ1-2; D remains ambiguous. The germline V gene has CDR1 SGDLS and CDR2 YYNGEE. The CDR3 runs to 13 residues. Trimming pared 0 bases from V and 8 bases from J, leaving 11 bases between. As DNA, the CDR3 is TGTGCCAGCAGCGTAGGGGCCTACGACGGCTACACCTTC. This gives the protein CASSVGAYDGYTF.

This clonotype showed up just a few times. The chain couples TRBV4-1 to TRBJ2-1; TRBD2 matches at 8 bases. Germline CDR1 reads MGHRA; CDR2 reads YSYEKL. V lost 4 bases, J lost 2 bases, and 10 bases stayed unmatched. CDR3 length equals 17 residues. CDR3 region: CASSPSSGSRTYNEQFF. DNA for the CDR3: TGCGCCAGCAGCCCTTCCAGCGGGAGTCGGACCTACAATGAGCAGTTCTTC.

The sample holds many counts of this clonotype. This chain links TRBV4-3 with TRBJ2-2; TRBD2 aligns across 9 bases. The J segment lost 2 bases and the V segment lost 1 base, leaving 5 bases of the junction unmatched. Germline loops: CDR1 LGHNA, CDR2 YSLEER. The CDR3 extends over 17 amino acids. The CDR3 sequence is CASSQGSTSGNTGELFF. In DNA, the CDR3 is TGCGCCAGCAGCCAAGGGTCGACTAGCGGTAACACCGGGGAGCTGTTTTTT.

The chain employs TRBV27 and TRBJ1-2; 9 nucleotides match TRBD1. J gave up 4 bases and V 5 bases, and 23 bases lay outside the gene matches. This CDR3 has 20 amino acids. Germline CDR1 is MNHEY and CDR2 is SMNVEV (reference sequence). Written as DNA, the CDR3 is TGTGCCAGCAGTCTGAGGACCCAATTCGGACACGGACAGGGGACCTATGGCTACACCTTC. The encoded protein is CASSLRTQFGHGQGTYGYTF.

A few counts support this clonotype. This rearrangement joins TRBV2 to TRBJ2-2; 9 bases match TRBD1. CDR1 is SNHLY and CDR2 is FYNNEI in the germline V gene. The CDR3 sequence is 13 residues long. V dropped 6 bases and J dropped 4; count of bases not matched to a gene: 0. The CDR3 DNA follows: TGTGCCAGCAGGGACAGGGGCACCGGGGAGCTGTTTTTT. Its translation is CASRDRGTGELFF. The whole variable domain, filled in from reference TRBV2 and TRBJ2-2, reads EPEVTQTPSHQVTQMGQEVILRCVPISNHLYFYWYRQILGQKVEFLVSFYNNEISEKSEIFDDQFSVERPDGSNFTLKIRSTKLEDSAMYFCASRDRGTGELFFGEGSRLTVL.

There are many counts of this clonotype. This chain links TRBV30 with TRBJ1-5; D is unclear. Between the trimmed V and J ends, which lost 1 base and 0 bases, there was a span of 10 bases. The CDR3 loop spans 15 amino acids. Looked up from germline, CDR1 is GTSNPN and CDR2 is SVGIG (reference sequence). The DNA of the CDR3 is TGTGCCTGGAGTGCCAGAGGCCCTAGCAATCAGCCCCAGCATTTT. Its protein product is CAWSARGPSNQPQHF.

The chain has TRBV5-5 and TRBJ1-6; 9 nucleotides match TRBD1. The germline gives CDR1 SGHKS, CDR2 YYEKEE (reference sequence). This CDR3 is built from 15 residues. The J segment lost 10 bases and the V segment lost 0 bases, leaving 5 bases of the junction unmatched. The CDR3 DNA sequence: TGTGCCAGCAGCTTGGGGACAGGGGAAGGATCACCCCTCCACTTT. It is translated as CASSLGTGEGSPLHF.

The CDR3 protein is CASSSTPTNEKLFF. As DNA, the CDR3 is TGTGCCAGCAGTTCGACACCAACTAATGAAAAACTGTTTTTT. The genes are TRBV11-2 and TRBJ1-4; D unclear. V gave up 6 bases and J gave up 0 bases, with 8 bases separating them. This CDR3 contains 14 residues. CDR1 SGHAT and CDR2 FQNNGV come from the germline V gene.

This clonotype was observed a few times. This chain joins TRBV18 and TRBJ2-7; D perhaps matches TRBD2 (5 bases). V dropped 3 bases and J dropped 0 bases, with 15 bases sitting between them. The CDR3 covers 16 residues. Germline V gene lookup returns CDR1 KGHSH and CDR2 LQKENI. The CDR3 DNA follows: TGTGCCAGCTCACCGGTGGGTAGCGTGAGCTCCTACGAGCAGTACTTC. Translated: CASSPVGSVSSYEQYF.

The chain combines TRBV6-2 or TRBV6-3 with TRBJ2-7; 7 bases are shared with TRBD2. V lost 8 bases and J lost 2; bases outside the gene matches: 0. Germline loops: CDR1 MNHEY, CDR2 SVGEGT. This CDR3 has 11 amino acids. The CDR3 nucleotides are TGTGCCAGCCGGGAGGCCTACGAGCAGTACTTC. Protein: CASREAYEQYF.

Note on this clonotype: Relative to the germline gene, one junction end is altered; a read error may explain this. This chain connects TRBV20-1 to TRBJ1-1; D ambiguous. The CDR3 totals 16 residues. In germline, CDR1 is DFQATT, CDR2 SNEGSKA (reference sequence). This chain's CDR3 is CCARSNRDPMNTEAFF. DNA of the CDR3: TGCTGTGCTAGATCCAACCGGGATCCCATGAACACTGAAGCTTTCTTT.

This chain uses TRBV25-1 with TRBJ1-2, with D uncertain. Per the germline V gene, CDR1 is MGHDK and CDR2 is SYGVNS. The V gene lost 3 bases and the J gene lost 3 bases, with 11 bases spanning the gap. This CDR3 is 14 amino acids long. The DNA for the CDR3 is TGTGCCAGCAGTGAGGGCTGGGGTGACTATGGCTACACCTTC. This sequence encodes CASSEGWGDYGYTF.

This chain links TRBV10-3 with TRBJ2-3; perhaps TRBD2 as D (6 bases). V was clipped by 5 bases and J by 2 bases, with 11 bases between them. Germline values: CDR1 ENHRY, CDR2 SYGVKD. The CDR3 covers 14 residues. CDR3: CAISRGGYTDTQYF. CDR3 bases: TGTGCCATCAGTCGGGGAGGTTACACAGATACGCAGTATTTT.

This clonotype showed up just a few times. J is TRBJ2-7 and V is TRBV6-2 or TRBV6-3, with 8 nucleotides matching TRBD2. With V trimmed by 2 bases and J by 2 bases, 8 bases remained unmatched. This CDR3 region has 16 residues. Germline CDR1 reads MNHEY; CDR2 reads SVGEGT. This CDR3 is CASSYPPGLGAYEQYF. CDR3 in DNA: TGTGCCAGCAGTTACCCCCCGGGACTAGGGGCCTACGAGCAGTACTTC.

This chain uses TRBV7-9 with TRBJ1-2; TRBD1 matches at 7 bases. CDR1 is SEHNR, CDR2 FQNEAQ, per germline (reference sequence). V shed 5 bases and J 7 bases; nucleotides not matched to a gene: 10. CDR3 length equals 14 residues. CDR3 nucleotides: TGTGCCAGCAGCCGGGACAGTCTTGTTAGTGGCTACACCTTC. Residues: CASSRDSLVSGYTF.

The chain uses TRBV4-2 and TRBJ2-1; 11 bases are a match to TRBD2. The CDR3 runs to 15 residues. The germline V gene encodes CDR1 LGHNA and CDR2 YNFKEQ. Germline trimming cut 1 base from V and 5 bases from J; bases unmatched to any gene: 1. CDR3 region: CASSQGLAGHNEQFF. The DNA for the CDR3 is TGTGCCAGCAGCCAAGGACTAGCGGGGCACAATGAGCAGTTCTTC.

This clonotype was counted a few times. V usage is TRBV29-1 and J usage is TRBJ2-7; perhaps TRBD2 as D (5 bases). The length of the CDR3 is 11 residues. Germline values: CDR1 SQVTM, CDR2 ANQGSEA. Trimming took 3 bases from V and 7 from J, leaving 10 bases between them. The CDR3 region has the DNA TGCAGCGTTGAGGGCCCGGGGGAGCAGTACTTC. Its protein is CSVEGPGEQYF.

The V gene is TRBV11-2, the J gene TRBJ2-2; D is unclear. CDR1 and CDR2 from the germline V gene are SGHAT and FQNNGV. Trimming stripped 5 bases from V and 6 bases from J, with 16 bases between. CDR3 length: 15 amino acids. The CDR3 sequence is CASSRSPRGSGELFF. In nucleotides, the CDR3 is TGTGCCAGCAGCCGAAGCCCCCGTGGGTCCGGGGAGCTGTTTTTT.

There are many counts of this clonotype. The chain uses TRBV7-2 and TRBJ2-1; no clear D gene. Trimming cost V 0 bases and J 3 bases, with 9 bases left between them. Germline V lookup: CDR1 SGHTA, CDR2 FQGNSA. This CDR3 region has 15 residues. DNA of the CDR3: TGTGCCAGCAGCTTAGCTGGGCAGATCTACAATGAGCAGTTCTTC. It translates to CASSLAGQIYNEQFF.

V usage is TRBV2 and J usage is TRBJ2-7, with D perhaps TRBD2 (5 bases). Germline-derived CDR1 and CDR2 are SNHLY and FYNNEI. The CDR3 is 15 amino acids. V gave up 5 bases and J gave up 1 base, with 15 bases separating them. The CDR3 is CASSQEYSASYEQYF. CDR3 nucleotide sequence: TGTGCCAGCAGTCAGGAGTATAGCGCATCCTACGAGCAGTACTTC.

This chain joins TRBV29-1 and TRBJ2-2; D possibly corresponds to TRBD1 (5 bases). The V gene's germline CDR1 is SQVTM and CDR2 ANQGSEA. The CDR3 loop spans 14 amino acids. Trimming stripped 5 bases from V and 2 bases from J, with 12 bases between. The DNA of the CDR3 is TGCAGCGTTAGCACAGGACAAAACACCGGGGAGCTGTTTTTT. Protein product: CSVSTGQNTGELFF.

The chain combines TRBV20-1 with TRBJ2-7; possibly TRBD2 for D (6 bases). There are 14 residues in the CDR3. V was cut by 2 bases and J by 2 bases, with 13 bases left in between. CDR1 and CDR2 (germline): DFQATT, SNEGSKA (reference sequence). CDR3 sequence (DNA): TGCAGTGCTAGATATCGGGAGCAACCCTACGAGCAGTACTTC. This encodes CSARYREQPYEQYF.

The gene calls are TRBV6-1 and TRBJ2-3, with 7 bases aligning to TRBD2. The junction had 3 bases not matched to a gene; V was cut back by 2 bases and J by 4 bases. Per the germline V gene, CDR1 is MNHNS and CDR2 is SASEGT. This CDR3 is built from 14 residues. CDR3 residues: CASSEFRGADTQYF. The CDR3 coding sequence is TGTGCCAGCAGTGAATTTCGGGGGGCAGATACGCAGTATTTT.

The genes are TRBV6-5 and TRBJ2-3; a possible D gene is TRBD2 (6 bases). V was pared by 4 bases and J by 1 base, with 9 bases between. The CDR3 is 14 residues long. Germline V gene sequence: CDR1 MNHEY, CDR2 SVGAGI. This CDR3 is CASSSSARTDTQYF. The DNA for the CDR3 is TGTGCCAGCAGTTCTAGCGCCCGCACAGATACGCAGTATTTT.

J is TRBJ1-4 and V is TRBV12-3 or TRBV12-4, with TRBD1 matching over 8 bases. V dropped 6 bases and J dropped 7; count of bases not matched to a gene: 7. CDR3 length: 14 residues. The CDR3 protein is CASRVDRGSEKLFF. CDR3 bases: TGTGCCAGCAGAGTAGACAGGGGTAGTGAAAAACTGTTTTTT.

This clonotype has just a few counts. This chain connects TRBV28 to TRBJ2-2; 10 nucleotides align to TRBD2. The CDR3 is 17 amino acids. The trim removed 2 bases at V and 4 bases at J, leaving 7 bases unmatched. Germline V gene lookup returns CDR1 MDHEN and CDR2 SYDVKM. In DNA form, the CDR3 reads TGTGCCAGCAGTTTAACCGGACTAGCGGTTTTCACCGGGGAGCTGTTTTTT. Translation gives CASSLTGLAVFTGELFF.

The CDR3 bases are TGTGCCAGCAGCCGAACACTACAGGGGGCTGGCTACACCTTC. This encodes CASSRTLQGAGYTF. This chain connects TRBV5-6 to TRBJ1-2; 9 bases match TRBD1. The V and J ends lost 4 bases and 7 bases, in that order; junction bases with no gene match: 8. The germline gives CDR1 SGHDT, CDR2 YYEEEE. This CDR3 has 14 amino acids.

This clonotype was detected a few times. This CDR3 is CAISGGVYGYTF. In nucleotides, the CDR3 is TGTGCCATCAGTGGCGGGGTTTATGGCTACACCTTC. The chain recombines TRBV10-3 with TRBJ1-2, with D uncertain. This CDR3 spans 12 amino acids. Germline V gives CDR1 ENHRY, CDR2 SYGVKD. V lost 4 bases and J 5 bases, leaving 8 bases between the germline ends.

In this sample, this clonotype turned up a few times. The V call is TRBV19, the J call TRBJ1-4; D unresolved. The CDR3 runs 14 residues. V lost 5 bases and J 5 bases, leaving 12 bases between the germline ends. Germline V gene sequence: CDR1 LNHDA, CDR2 SQIVND (reference sequence). The CDR3 protein is CASSPDRLNEKLFF. The CDR3 coding sequence is TGTGCCAGTAGTCCAGACCGCCTCAATGAAAAACTGTTTTTT. The complete variable domain, with remaining parts taken from reference TRBV19 and TRBJ1-4, reads DGGITQSPKYLFRKEGQNVTLSCEQNLNHDAMYWYRQDPGQGLRLIYYSQIVNDFQKGDIAEGYSVSREKKESFPLTVTSAQKNPTAFYLCASSPDRLNEKLFFGSGTQLSVL.